These 29 T cell receptor beta chains share one sample of origin, sequenced in a study of long-term antiretroviral therapy in people with HIV. Runs used v3.0 of the immunoSEQ assay and were done at survey level. Libraries were prepared by immunoSEQ multiplex PCR; TCRdb keeps only in-frame clonotypes and omits some of them. The sample gives about 38,000 clones, roughly 80% of which show up once; approximately 5.1% is in the top ten. Sequenced material: unsorted PBMCs, taken 1.5 years after starting antiretroviral therapy. The receptors here all came from a man aged 18 to 30 with HIV.

The chain recombines TRBV19 with TRBJ2-7; D may be TRBD2 (5 bases). This CDR3 contains 15 residues. The germline V gene encodes CDR1 LNHDA and CDR2 SQIVND (reference sequence). The V and J ends lost 1 base and 5 bases respectively, with 15 bases between them. The CDR3 DNA is TGTGCCAGTAGTATAGGCAGTCTCACGGGAAACGAGCAGTACTTC. Its protein is CASSIGSLTGNEQYF.

This chain uses TRBV11-2 with TRBJ1-1, with TRBD1 identical over 7 bases. Per the germline V gene, CDR1 is SGHAT and CDR2 is FQNNGV. Germline trimming cut 5 bases from V and 0 bases from J; bases unmatched to any gene: 9. The CDR3 consists of 16 residues. CDR3 protein: CASSNHRGEVNTEAFF. The CDR3 region has the DNA TGTGCCAGCAGCAATCACAGGGGAGAGGTGAACACTGAAGCTTTCTTT.

In this sample, this clone turned up once. The chain recombines TRBV14 with TRBJ1-1, with D maybe TRBD1 (5 bases). CDR1 and CDR2 from the germline V gene are SGHDN and FVKESK. The CDR3 sequence is 15 residues long. V was cut by 2 bases and J by 1 base, with 11 bases left in between. CDR3 coding DNA: TGTGCCAGCAGCCAACGGGACTCCTCGAACACTGAAGCTTTCTTT. Its protein product is CASSQRDSSNTEAFF.

This rearrangement joins TRBV14 to TRBJ2-2; D possibly matches TRBD1 or TRBD2 (5 bases each). The CDR3 loop spans 14 amino acids. The ends were cut back, 1 base at V and 7 bases at J, with 10 bases in the middle. Per the germline V gene, CDR1 is SGHDN and CDR2 is FVKESK. The CDR3 loop reads CASSQVRGRGELFF. CDR3 nucleotides: TGTGCCAGCAGCCAAGTCCGGGGACGCGGGGAGCTGTTTTTT. Based on the CDR3 plus reference TRBV14 and TRBJ2-2, the full variable domain is EAGVTQFPSHSVIEKGQTVTLRCDPISGHDNLYWYRRVMGKEIKFLLHFVKESKQDESGMPNNRFLAERTGGTYSTLKVQPAELEDSGVYFCASSQVRGRGELFFGEGSRLTVL.

V gene TRBV6-5 combines with J gene TRBJ2-1; 8 nucleotides line up with TRBD2. CDR1 is MNHEY, CDR2 SVGAGI, per germline. V lost 7 bases, J lost 4 bases, and 6 bases stayed unmatched. The CDR3 extends over 14 amino acids. The CDR3 here is CASKSSGRYNEQFF. CDR3 in DNA: TGTGCCAGCAAATCCAGCGGGAGATACAATGAGCAGTTCTTC.

The chain combines TRBV27 with TRBJ2-3; 10 nucleotides line up with TRBD2. This CDR3 contains 13 residues. CDR1 MNHEY and CDR2 SMNVEV come from the germline V gene (reference sequence). The ends lost 2 bases at V and 14 bases at J; junction bases unmatched: 7. The CDR3, as DNA: TGTGCCAGCAGTTTAACAGGGACTAGCGTTCTGTATTTT. It translates to CASSLTGTSVLYF.

The rearrangement links TRBV5-8 to TRBJ1-1, with D possibly matching TRBD1 (5 bases). CDR3 length equals 13 residues. Trimming took 4 bases from V and 4 from J, leaving 11 bases between them. From germline, CDR1 is SGHTS and CDR2 YDEGEE. CDR3 in DNA: TGTGCCAGCAGCCGCCGGGGGGGCACTGAAGCTTTCTTT. Its translation: CASSRRGGTEAFF.

The V call is TRBV19, the J call TRBJ1-1; D unresolved. Per germline, CDR1 LNHDA and CDR2 SQIVND (reference sequence). V shed 5 bases and J shed 1 base, with 5 bases lying between them. This CDR3 is 12 amino acids long. The CDR3: CASSSGNTEAFF. The CDR3 DNA follows: TGTGCCAGTAGTTCGGGGAACACTGAAGCTTTCTTT. Variable domain in full (rest from reference TRBV19 and TRBJ1-1): DGGITQSPKYLFRKEGQNVTLSCEQNLNHDAMYWYRQDPGQGLRLIYYSQIVNDFQKGDIAEGYSVSREKKESFPLTVTSAQKNPTAFYLCASSSGNTEAFFGQGTRLTVV.

V and J are TRBV5-1 and TRBJ2-7; D possibly matches TRBD1 or TRBD2 (5 bases each). This CDR3 has 12 residues. The V gene lost 0 bases and the J gene lost 6 bases, with 7 bases spanning the gap. CDR1 and CDR2 from the germline V gene are SGHRS and YFSETQ. CDR3 region: CASSLVGAEQYF. The CDR3 DNA reads TGCGCCAGCAGCTTGGTCGGGGCCGAGCAGTACTTC.

This clone has only a few counts. The chain carries TRBV19 and TRBJ2-3, with D uncertain. The V gene lost 5 bases and the J gene lost 3 bases, with 12 bases spanning the gap. The CDR3 is 14 residues long. Germline CDR1 is LNHDA and CDR2 is SQIVND (reference sequence). CDR3 residues: CASSVAPETDTQYF. The CDR3 bases are TGTGCCAGTAGTGTGGCTCCCGAGACAGATACGCAGTATTTT. The whole variable domain, remainder taken from reference TRBV19 and TRBJ2-3, is DGGITQSPKYLFRKEGQNVTLSCEQNLNHDAMYWYRQDPGQGLRLIYYSQIVNDFQKGDIAEGYSVSREKKESFPLTVTSAQKNPTAFYLCASSVAPETDTQYFGPGTRLTVL.

This rearrangement joins TRBV25-1 to TRBJ2-4; 16 bases line up with TRBD2. Germline-derived CDR1 and CDR2 are MGHDK and SYGVNS. The CDR3 is made up of 15 amino acids. DNA of the CDR3: TGTGCTCAACGAGGGACTAGCGGGAGGGTTAACATTCAGTACTTC. It codes for CAQRGTSGRVNIQYF.

The chain is built from TRBV5-1 and TRBJ1-2; 8 bases are a match to TRBD1. CDR1 and CDR2 (germline): SGHRS, YFSETQ. Unmatched junction bases numbered 6, after V lost 4 bases and J lost 4 bases. There are 14 residues in the CDR3. The CDR3 is CASSLDRGLYGYTF. CDR3 nucleotides: TGCGCCAGCAGCCTAGACAGGGGACTCTATGGCTACACCTTC.

The V and J genes are TRBV5-1 and TRBJ2-7; 7 positions agree with TRBD2. Trimming cost V 8 bases and J 3 bases; bases outside gene matches: 2. This CDR3 has 11 amino acids. Germline V CDR1 and CDR2: SGHRS, YFSETQ. The CDR3 DNA reads as TGCGCCAGTCGGGGGGTCTACGAGCAGTACTTC. It yields the protein CASRGVYEQYF.

As DNA, the CDR3 is TGTGCCAGCAGCCCCCCGGGTGCCAATCAGCCCCAGCATTTT. Its protein is CASSPPGANQPQHF. The gene calls are TRBV28 and TRBJ1-5; no reliable D call. CDR3 length: 14 amino acids. The germline CDR1 and CDR2 sequences are MDHEN and SYDVKM. Between the trimmed V and J ends, which lost 6 bases and 3 bases, there was a span of 12 bases.

The chain links TRBV14 to TRBJ2-7, with D possibly matching TRBD1 (6 bases). The CDR3 has 14 amino acids. Germline V CDR1 and CDR2: SGHDN, FVKESK. Trimming took 7 bases from V and 2 from J, leaving 15 bases between them. The CDR3 DNA follows: TGTGCCAGCACCTCCGGGACACCTCCCTACGAGCAGTACTTC. Translating gives CASTSGTPPYEQYF.

The chain employs TRBV7-9 and TRBJ1-1; D gene ambiguous. The CDR3 is made up of 14 amino acids. The V end was cut by 1 base, the J end by 7 bases, with 13 bases between. Germline V gene data show CDR1 as SEHNR and CDR2 as FQNEAQ (reference sequence). CDR3 residues: CASSLGGTAGEAFF. The CDR3 region has the DNA TGTGCCAGCAGCTTAGGGGGTACCGCGGGTGAAGCTTTCTTT.

The chain employs TRBV4-1 and TRBJ1-4, with D hard to call. Germline V CDR1 and CDR2: MGHRA, YSYEKL. The CDR3 loop spans 15 amino acids. Trimming removed 0 bases at V and 0 bases at J, with 5 bases between. The chain's CDR3 is CASSQEGATNEKLFF. CDR3 in DNA: TGCGCCAGCAGCCAAGAGGGAGCAACTAATGAAAAACTGTTTTTT.

The V call is TRBV28, the J call TRBJ2-7; TRBD1 matches at 10 bases. The V segment lost 2 bases and the J segment 2 bases; nucleotides outside the gene matches: 9. The germline V gene has CDR1 MDHEN and CDR2 SYDVKM. The CDR3 has 17 residues. The CDR3 sequence is CASSLQTGTGVTYEQYF. The CDR3 bases are TGTGCCAGCAGTTTACAGACCGGGACAGGGGTAACCTACGAGCAGTACTTC.

This chain connects TRBV10-3 to TRBJ2-7, with D possibly called TRBD1 or TRBD2 (5 bases each). CDR3 length: 14 residues. Germline CDR1 ENHRY, CDR2 SYGVKD. The germline V and J ends were trimmed by 10 bases and 0 bases, with 16 bases remaining between them. This CDR3 is CATRRGAGSYEQYF. For the CDR3, the DNA is TGTGCCACTCGCCGGGGCGCCGGCTCCTACGAGCAGTACTTC.

Here the CDR3 DNA reads TGTGCCAGCAGTGGGGGCTTCAGCCCAGTCGAGATCTATGGCTACACCTTC. The encoded protein is CASSGGFSPVEIYGYTF. V usage is TRBV28 and J usage is TRBJ1-2; tentative D call: TRBD1 (6 bases). V was trimmed by 5 bases and J by 4 bases, leaving 23 bases between them. The CDR3 loop spans 17 amino acids. Germline assignment: CDR1 MDHEN and CDR2 SYDVKM.

The V call is TRBV29-1, the J call TRBJ2-7; D unresolved. CDR3 length: 14 amino acids. Germline CDR1 and CDR2: SQVTM and ANQGSEA. With 1 base removed from V and 4 bases from J, the gap between germline ends came to 14 bases. CDR3 sequence: CSVEVPQQAYEQYF. The CDR3, as DNA: TGCAGCGTTGAAGTGCCCCAGCAAGCTTACGAGCAGTACTTC.

Only a few counts were recorded for this clone. The rearrangement links TRBV5-4 to TRBJ2-2; 11 bases line up with TRBD2. CDR1 is SGHNT and CDR2 is YYREEE in the germline V gene (reference sequence). Trimming removed 4 bases from V and 1 base from J; junction bases left unmatched: 3. The CDR3 consists of 16 residues. The CDR3 nucleotides are TGTGCCAGCAGCCCCGGACTAGCGGGGAACACCGGGGAGCTGTTTTTT. This encodes CASSPGLAGNTGELFF.

This clone appeared a few times. The chain uses TRBV30 and TRBJ2-5; D is unresolved. Deletions cut 1 base from V and 8 bases from J, with 8 bases between. The CDR3 runs 11 residues. The V gene's germline CDR1 is GTSNPN and CDR2 SVGIG (reference sequence). CDR3: CAWSARVTQYF. CDR3 bases: TGTGCCTGGAGTGCCCGGGTAACCCAGTACTTC. The whole variable domain, remainder taken from reference TRBV30 and TRBJ2-5, is SQTIHQWPATLVQPVGSPLSLECTVEGTSNPNLYWYRQAAGRGLQLLFYSVGIGQISSEVPQNLSASRPQDRQFILSSKKLLLSDSGFYLCAWSARVTQYFGPGTRLLVL.

The chain uses TRBV2 and TRBJ2-7; tentative D call: TRBD2 (6 bases). The CDR3 loop spans 13 amino acids. Germline values: CDR1 SNHLY, CDR2 FYNNEI. V gave up 7 bases and J gave up 2 bases, with 12 bases separating them. In DNA, the CDR3 is TGTGCCAGCACGTGGGACTTCACCTACGAGCAGTACTTC. Encoded protein: CASTWDFTYEQYF.

A few counts support this clone. The chain recombines TRBV19 with TRBJ1-5, with TRBD1 matching over 7 bases. The V and J ends lost 7 bases and 1 base, in that order; junction bases with no gene match: 1. This CDR3 region has 13 residues. Per germline, CDR1 LNHDA and CDR2 SQIVND (reference sequence). The CDR3 loop is CASKDRSNQPQHF. The CDR3 DNA reads TGTGCCAGTAAGGACAGGAGCAATCAGCCCCAGCATTTT.

Only one count was recorded for this clone. This chain uses TRBV5-4 with TRBJ2-7; 7 bases fit TRBD1. The V segment lost 0 bases and the J segment 2 bases; nucleotides outside the gene matches: 5. The germline V gene has CDR1 SGHNT and CDR2 YYREEE (reference sequence). CDR3 size: 15 residues. The CDR3: CASSLGAGGPYEQYF. The CDR3 region has the DNA TGTGCCAGCAGCTTGGGTGCAGGGGGACCCTACGAGCAGTACTTC.

This sequence joins TRBV27 and TRBJ2-3; D is unresolved. V was shortened by 7 bases and J by 2 bases, with 7 bases between the two germline ends. The CDR3 sequence is 12 residues long. Germline V gives CDR1 MNHEY, CDR2 SMNVEV (reference sequence). The CDR3, as DNA: TGTGCCAGCACTTTTTCCACAGATACGCAGTATTTT. Protein product: CASTFSTDTQYF.

This clone came up once. This chain uses TRBV29-1 with TRBJ2-7; 10 bases map to TRBD2. V lost 7 bases to trimming and J lost 2 bases; unmatched junction nucleotides: 5. In germline, CDR1 is SQVTM, CDR2 ANQGSEA. There are 13 residues in the CDR3. CDR3 amino acids: CSGRTSGTYEQYF. CDR3 coding DNA: TGCAGCGGGCGGACTAGCGGTACCTACGAGCAGTACTTC.

CDR3 coding DNA: TGTGCCAGCAGCTTGATAGTAACTAGCGGAGAGACCCAGTACTTC. It encodes CASSLIVTSGETQYF. The V and J genes are TRBV5-6 and TRBJ2-5, with 8 bases fitting TRBD2. The ends lost 1 base at V and 4 bases at J; junction bases unmatched: 6. The V gene's germline CDR1 is SGHDT and CDR2 YYEEEE. This CDR3 contains 15 residues.